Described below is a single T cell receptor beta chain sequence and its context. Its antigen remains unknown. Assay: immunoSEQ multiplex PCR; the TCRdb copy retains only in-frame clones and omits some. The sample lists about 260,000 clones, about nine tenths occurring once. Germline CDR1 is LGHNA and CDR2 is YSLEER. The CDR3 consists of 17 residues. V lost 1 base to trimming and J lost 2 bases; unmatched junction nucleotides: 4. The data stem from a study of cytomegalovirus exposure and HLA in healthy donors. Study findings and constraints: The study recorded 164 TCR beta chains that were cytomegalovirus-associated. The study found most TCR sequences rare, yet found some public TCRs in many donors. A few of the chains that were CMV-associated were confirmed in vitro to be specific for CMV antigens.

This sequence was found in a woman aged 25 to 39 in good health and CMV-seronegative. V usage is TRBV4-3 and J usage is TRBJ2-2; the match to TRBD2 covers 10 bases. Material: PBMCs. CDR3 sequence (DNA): TGCGCCAGCAGCCAAGGAACTAGCGGGATCAACACCGGGGAGCTGTTTTTT. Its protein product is CASSQGTSGINTGELFF.